A single sample gave rise to the 32 T cell receptor beta chains below, sequenced in a study of T cells in localized non-small cell lung cancer (dated by TCRdb to 2018 to 2021). Receptors were amplified or captured by the immunoSEQ multiplex PCR assay. TCRdb limited this immuneACCESS table to in-frame rearrangements with V and J called. A share of clones is missing; checked studies link under half to unresolved V genes, and the rest is unexplained. For this sample the table gives tens of thousands of clones, of which around 82% were detected only once. Of the sample, roughly 33% is held by the ten largest clones. The material was peripheral blood, obtained before any cancer treatment. The receptors were gathered from a male donor aged 60 or over with stage II squamous cell lung carcinoma.

The CDR3 protein is CSAGTGFTGELFF. CDR3 DNA sequence: TGCAGCGCCGGGACAGGGTTCACCGGGGAGCTGTTTTTT. V gene TRBV29-1 combines with J gene TRBJ2-2; 9 nucleotides agree with TRBD1. From germline, CDR1 is SQVTM and CDR2 ANQGSEA. This CDR3 is built from 13 residues. The ends lost 7 bases at V and 4 bases at J; junction bases unmatched: 4.

The table lists this clone with a few counts. This chain uses TRBV7-6 with TRBJ2-7; TRBD2 aligns across 10 bases. CDR1 is SGHVS and CDR2 is FNYEAQ in the germline V gene. The CDR3 is 15 residues long. Unmatched junction bases numbered 9, after V lost 4 bases and J lost 6 bases. The DNA of the CDR3 is TGTGCCAGCAGCTCCCGAGCGGGAGGGCCGGGCGAGCAGTACTTC. Translation: CASSSRAGGPGEQYF.

The chain joins TRBV30 to TRBJ2-6; D is unclear. The CDR3 totals 17 residues. V lost 7 bases and J lost 0, with 19 bases in between. Germline V gene lookup returns CDR1 GTSNPN and CDR2 SVGIG (reference sequence). The CDR3 sequence: CAFDTGRTDSGANVLTF. CDR3 bases: TGTGCCTTCGACACCGGACGCACCGACTCTGGGGCCAACGTCCTGACTTTC.

V and J are TRBV29-1 and TRBJ2-2, with TRBD2 as a possible D gene (7 bases). Trimming removed 0 bases from V and 4 bases from J, with 12 bases in between. Per the germline V gene, CDR1 is SQVTM and CDR2 is ANQGSEA. This CDR3 has 15 residues. The CDR3 DNA reads TGCAGCGTTGAAGAAGGGGGGGCGGGCACCGGGGAGCTGTTTTTT. This codes for CSVEEGGAGTGELFF.

This chain connects TRBV9 to TRBJ2-7; a possible D gene is TRBD1 (5 bases). V shed 4 bases and J shed 3 bases, with 14 bases lying between them. Germline-derived CDR1 and CDR2 are SGDLS and YYNGEE. This CDR3 comprises 14 residues. CDR3 protein: CASSTGDRNYEQYF. The CDR3 DNA follows: TGTGCCAGCAGCACCGGCGACAGAAACTACGAGCAGTACTTC. The variable domain in full, completed from reference TRBV9 and TRBJ2-7, reads DSGVTQTPKHLITATGQRVTLRCSPRSGDLSVYWYQQSLDQGLQFLIQYYNGEERAKGNILERFSAQQFPDLHSELNLSSLELGDSALYFCASSTGDRNYEQYFGPGTRLTVT.

The chain recombines TRBV7-2 with TRBJ2-1, with D possibly being TRBD2 (5 bases). Trimming removed 5 bases at V and 6 bases at J, with 23 bases between. Looked up from germline, CDR1 is SGHTA and CDR2 is FQGNSA. This CDR3 has 17 residues. Here the CDR3 DNA reads TGTGCCAGCAGCCCCTGGGTAGGGCTAGCCAATCCCAATGAGCAGTTCTTC. Translating it yields CASSPWVGLANPNEQFF.

The rearrangement uses TRBV6-5 and TRBJ1-1; TRBD1 agrees at 9 bases. The germline V gene encodes CDR1 MNHEY and CDR2 SVGAGI. This CDR3 is built from 11 residues. The junction had 5 bases not matched to a gene; V was cut back by 6 bases and J by 12 bases. CDR3 residues: CASSRDRVTFF. For the CDR3, the DNA is TGTGCCAGCAGCCGGGACAGGGTAACTTTCTTT.

The chain uses TRBV15 and TRBJ1-1; 10 positions match TRBD1. The CDR3 length is 16 residues. CDR1 is LNHNV, CDR2 YYDKDF, per germline (reference sequence). V lost 1 base, J lost 6 bases, and 8 bases stayed unmatched. The CDR3 nucleotides read TGTGCCACCAGCAGAGGAACGGGACAGGGGAGCGCTGAAGCTTTCTTT. It yields the protein CATSRGTGQGSAEAFF.

The chain is built from TRBV30 and TRBJ1-5; 10 nucleotides align to TRBD1. CDR1 and CDR2 from the germline V gene are GTSNPN and SVGIG (reference sequence). V lost 2 bases, J lost 7 bases, and 5 bases stayed unmatched. The CDR3 runs to 14 residues. CDR3 residues: CAWSRQGAKQPQHF. The CDR3 region has the DNA TGTGCCTGGAGTCGACAGGGGGCAAAACAGCCCCAGCATTTT.

This chain uses TRBV5-6 with TRBJ1-5; D is ambiguous. The length of the CDR3 is 12 residues. Trimming pared 2 bases from V and 1 base from J, leaving 1 base between. CDR1 and CDR2 (germline): SGHDT, YYEEEE. CDR3 nucleotide sequence: TGTGCCAGCAGCTTCAGCAATCAGCCCCAGCATTTT. Encoded protein: CASSFSNQPQHF.

The chain recombines TRBV2 with TRBJ2-5; 8 nucleotides match TRBD1. With 6 bases clipped from V and 3 bases from J, the junction kept 3 bases outside the gene matches. Germline V gene data show CDR1 as SNHLY and CDR2 as FYNNEI. CDR3 size: 13 residues. The CDR3, as DNA: TGTGCCAGCAGAGAGACAGGGGAAGAGACCCAGTACTTC. Translating gives CASRETGEETQYF.

J is TRBJ2-1 and V is TRBV5-4; 10 nucleotides agree with TRBD2. Germline trimming cut 0 bases from V and 12 bases from J; bases unmatched to any gene: 6. The CDR3 is 14 amino acids. Germline-derived CDR1 and CDR2 are SGHNT and YYREEE (reference sequence). CDR3 DNA: TGTGCCAGCAGCTTGGAGGCTAGCGGGAGTTCGCAGTTCTTC. Its translation: CASSLEASGSSQFF.

The gene calls are TRBV30 and TRBJ2-1; 9 positions match TRBD1. Germline assignment: CDR1 GTSNPN and CDR2 SVGIG (reference sequence). This CDR3 contains 14 residues. V gave up 5 bases and J gave up 4 bases; unmatched junction bases: 6. Here the CDR3 DNA reads TGTGCCTGGGGGACAGGGTCGGCTTACAATGAGCAGTTCTTC. It specifies CAWGTGSAYNEQFF. Supplemented by reference TRBV30 and TRBJ2-1, the full variable domain reads SQTIHQWPATLVQPVGSPLSLECTVEGTSNPNLYWYRQAAGRGLQLLFYSVGIGQISSEVPQNLSASRPQDRQFILSSKKLLLSDSGFYLCAWGTGSAYNEQFFGPGTRLTVL.

This clone was seen more than once but under ten times. The V and J genes are TRBV6-5 and TRBJ1-1; 7 bases fit TRBD1. CDR1 and CDR2 from the germline V gene are MNHEY and SVGAGI. The CDR3 is 14 residues long. The J segment lost 1 base and the V segment lost 6 bases, leaving 5 bases of the junction unmatched. CDR3 amino acids: CASRERGQNTEAFF. CDR3 DNA sequence: TGTGCCAGCAGGGAGAGGGGGCAGAACACTGAAGCTTTCTTT.

The rearrangement uses TRBV25-1 and TRBJ2-5; 7 bases map to TRBD2. J gave up 5 bases and V 0 bases, and 12 bases lay outside the gene matches. This CDR3 spans 17 amino acids. Germline V gene sequence: CDR1 MGHDK, CDR2 SYGVNS. The CDR3 DNA follows: TGTGCCAGCAGTGAATATGTACGAGCGGGGAGTCCCGAGACCCAGTACTTC. Amino acids: CASSEYVRAGSPETQYF.

The rearrangement links TRBV28 to TRBJ2-7; D possibly corresponds to TRBD2 (6 bases). CDR1 and CDR2 (germline): MDHEN, SYDVKM. CDR3 length: 14 amino acids. V lost 8 bases and J lost 0, with 14 bases in between. The CDR3 reads CASGAGSSSYEQYF. Written as DNA, the CDR3 is TGTGCCAGCGGGGCGGGGTCAAGCTCCTACGAGCAGTACTTC.

The chain carries TRBV6-6 and TRBJ2-3; D may correspond to TRBD1 or TRBD2 (5 bases each). From germline, CDR1 is MNHNY and CDR2 SVGAGI (reference sequence). Trimming left V 6 bases short and J 4 bases short, with 20 bases between. The CDR3 has 16 residues. The CDR3 sequence is CASSMGPRTLSDTQYF. Here the CDR3 DNA reads TGTGCCAGCAGCATGGGACCCCGGACGTTATCAGATACGCAGTATTTT.

The chain joins TRBV18 to TRBJ2-3, with 11 bases fitting TRBD2. J gave up 0 bases and V 2 bases, and 7 bases lay outside the gene matches. Germline CDR1 and CDR2: KGHSH and LQKENI. CDR3 size: 18 residues. The CDR3 region has the DNA TGTGCCAGCTCACCAGGGGGACTAGCGGTCCTTAGCACAGATACGCAGTATTTT. Its protein product is CASSPGGLAVLSTDTQYF. The full variable domain, completed using reference TRBV18 and TRBJ2-3, is NAGVMQNPRHLVRRRGQEARLRCSPMKGHSHVYWYRQLPEEGLKFMVYLQKENIIDESGMPKERFSAEFPKEGPSILRIQQVVRGDSAAYFCASSPGGLAVLSTDTQYFGPGTRLTVL.

This sequence joins TRBV11-2 and TRBJ1-1; D gene ambiguous. Trimming cost V 2 bases and J 0 bases, with 7 bases left between them. CDR1 is SGHAT and CDR2 is FQNNGV in the germline V gene. This CDR3 is built from 14 residues. The CDR3 loop is CASSLRVVNTEAFF. The DNA of the CDR3 is TGTGCCAGCAGCTTAAGGGTCGTGAACACTGAAGCTTTCTTT.

The rearrangement joins TRBV5-1 to TRBJ1-6, with a tentative D call TRBD1 (5 bases). CDR1 is SGHRS and CDR2 is YFSETQ in the germline V gene. The ends were cut back, 0 bases at V and 9 bases at J, with 13 bases in the middle. This CDR3 contains 15 residues. The CDR3 DNA reads as TGCGCCAGCAGCTTGGATCAGGGCCAAGCTTCACCCCTCCACTTT. The encoded protein is CASSLDQGQASPLHF.

This sequence joins TRBV7-9 and TRBJ2-7; no clear D gene. CDR3 length: 14 residues. CDR1 and CDR2 from the germline V gene are SEHNR and FQNEAQ (reference sequence). The V end lost 4 bases, the J end lost 5 bases, and 15 bases lay between the germline ends. The CDR3 region has the DNA TGTGCCAGCAGCTCCCCCCGACTTTTAAACGAGCAGTACTTC. Translation gives CASSSPRLLNEQYF.

The V and J genes are TRBV5-1 and TRBJ2-1; TRBD2 is a possible D gene (6 bases). The ends were cut back, 2 bases at V and 8 bases at J, with 11 bases in the middle. The CDR3 is 13 amino acids. The germline gives CDR1 SGHRS, CDR2 YFSETQ. Written as DNA, the CDR3 is TGCGCCAGCAGCTTCAACTCGGGGGATGAGCAGTTCTTC. The encoded protein is CASSFNSGDEQFF.

This sequence joins TRBV19 and TRBJ1-3; 8 positions match TRBD1. After removal of 11 bases from V and 0 bases from J, the junction contained 9 bases not matched to a gene. The CDR3 is 15 residues long. Germline V CDR1 and CDR2: LNHDA, SQIVND (reference sequence). The CDR3, as DNA: TGTGCCGCGCGGGGACAGGCGCTCTCTGGAAACACCATATATTTT. Translating gives CAARGQALSGNTIYF.

The chain links TRBV12-5 to TRBJ1-1, with D possibly matching TRBD1 (5 bases). The germline CDR1 and CDR2 sequences are LGHNT and FRNRAP. Trimming pared 9 bases from V and 1 base from J, leaving 9 bases between. The CDR3 is 12 amino acids. The CDR3 DNA is TGTGCTAGAGGGGCGGAGAACACTGAAGCTTTCTTT. Translated: CARGAENTEAFF.

The rearrangement links TRBV30 to TRBJ2-7; the D gene is possibly TRBD2 (7 bases). Germline V CDR1 and CDR2: GTSNPN, SVGIG (reference sequence). Deletions cut 3 bases from V and 0 bases from J, with 15 bases between. The CDR3 has 15 amino acids. CDR3 region: CAWRRGRGSSYEQYF. For the CDR3, the DNA is TGTGCCTGGAGGCGGGGGAGGGGGAGCTCCTACGAGCAGTACTTC.

The chain has TRBV5-8 and TRBJ1-1; 9 positions match TRBD1. V shed 0 bases and J 1 base; nucleotides not matched to a gene: 4. CDR3 length: 16 residues. Germline V gene sequence: CDR1 SGHTS, CDR2 YDEGEE. CDR3 protein: CASSLGQGVPNTEAFF. In DNA, the CDR3 is TGTGCCAGCAGCTTGGGACAGGGGGTGCCGAACACTGAAGCTTTCTTT.

This clone was seen ten or more times. This rearrangement joins TRBV4-1 to TRBJ1-6; D unclear. CDR1 and CDR2 (germline): MGHRA, YSYEKL. The CDR3 spans 16 residues. V lost 2 bases and J 9 bases, leaving 17 bases between the germline ends. CDR3: CASSQSRTRGPSPLHF. DNA for the CDR3: TGCGCCAGCAGCCAAAGCCGGACTCGAGGTCCTTCACCCCTCCACTTT.

J is TRBJ1-1 and V is TRBV5-1; D is possibly TRBD1 (6 bases). The CDR3 spans 14 residues. Germline CDR1 SGHRS, CDR2 YFSETQ. The V and J ends lost 2 bases and 4 bases respectively, with 12 bases between them. The CDR3 nucleotides are TGCGCCAGCAGCTTAAGCACAGGGATCACTGAAGCTTTCTTT. Translation: CASSLSTGITEAFF.

This clone has ten or more counts. The chain combines TRBV19 with TRBJ2-3, with unresolved D. Germline CDR1 reads LNHDA; CDR2 reads SQIVND (reference sequence). The CDR3 runs 13 residues. V dropped 5 bases and J dropped 2 bases, with 8 bases sitting between them. The CDR3: CASSVDTTDTQYF. In DNA form, the CDR3 reads TGTGCCAGTAGTGTCGACACCACAGATACGCAGTATTTT.

V usage is TRBV5-1 and J usage is TRBJ2-5; 8 bases agree with TRBD1. V was clipped by 4 bases and J by 4 bases; unmatched bases: 12. The germline CDR1 and CDR2 sequences are SGHRS and YFSETQ. This CDR3 spans 16 amino acids. DNA of the CDR3: TGCGCCAGCAGCGTGATACCCCGGCAGGGGGCAGAGACCCAGTACTTC. Its protein product is CASSVIPRQGAETQYF.

The chain recombines TRBV25-1 with TRBJ2-1, with 10 bases fitting TRBD1. The V segment lost 2 bases and the J segment 5 bases; nucleotides outside the gene matches: 6. The CDR3 contains 16 residues. The germline V gene has CDR1 MGHDK and CDR2 SYGVNS. In DNA, the CDR3 is TGTGCCAGCAGTGAAACCGGGACAGGGGTCCACAATGAGCAGTTCTTC. Protein product: CASSETGTGVHNEQFF.

This chain joins TRBV5-6 and TRBJ2-1, with TRBD1 identical over 8 bases. The J segment lost 6 bases and the V segment lost 3 bases, leaving 11 bases of the junction unmatched. The length of the CDR3 is 16 residues. Germline V gene lookup returns CDR1 SGHDT and CDR2 YYEEEE. The CDR3 loop reads CASSSELNRGVNEQFF. For the CDR3, the DNA is TGTGCCAGCAGCTCTGAACTGAACAGGGGGGTCAATGAGCAGTTCTTC.